One sample yielded the 26 T cell receptor beta chains listed below, sequenced in a study of identical twins. Using its own MiXCR run on the 5' RACE reads, TCRdb lists one record per CDR3 protein. The table shows some 690,000 distinct CDR3 sequences, with less than 25% occurring only once. The sample also formed part of further work on T cells expressing NK-cell markers.

The sample comprised PBMCs. The origin of the receptors is a woman aged 18 to 35 in good health.

In this sample, this clonotype turned up a few times. The rearrangement links TRBV9 to TRBJ2-1, with 8 nucleotides matching TRBD2. Germline V gene sequence: CDR1 SGDLS, CDR2 YYNGEE. The CDR3 is 19 amino acids. J lost 4 bases, V lost 4 bases, and 19 bases had no gene match. CDR3 DNA: TGTGCCAGCAGCCCCTGGGTAGCGGGAAACCCGGATTCTTACAATGAGCAGTTCTTC. It encodes CASSPWVAGNPDSYNEQFF.

This rearrangement joins TRBV10-1 to TRBJ2-1, with TRBD2 identical over 10 bases. V shed 8 bases, J shed 10 bases, and the junction held 8 bases outside the gene matches. This CDR3 spans 13 amino acids. Germline CDR1 reads WNHNN; CDR2 reads SYGVQD (reference sequence). The CDR3 here is CASQREGMGEQFF. In nucleotides, the CDR3 is TGCGCCAGCCAGCGGGAGGGCATGGGGGAGCAGTTCTTC.

This rearrangement joins TRBV7-2 to TRBJ2-1, with 8 bases aligning to TRBD2. The CDR3 consists of 19 residues. CDR1 is SGHTA and CDR2 is FQGNSA in the germline V gene. Trimming removed 0 bases from V and 8 bases from J; junction bases left unmatched: 18. The CDR3 DNA sequence: TGTGCCAGCAGCTTAGCGGGGGCACGACTAGCGAGAATTTTGGATGAGCAGTTCTTC. Its translation: CASSLAGARLARILDEQFF.

The gene calls are TRBV15 and TRBJ2-7; TRBD1 aligns across 7 bases. V shed 0 bases, J shed 3 bases, and the junction held 8 bases outside the gene matches. The CDR3 loop spans 16 amino acids. The germline V gene has CDR1 LNHNV and CDR2 YYDKDF (reference sequence). Here the CDR3 DNA reads TGTGCCACCAGCAGAGACGGGACAGCGAAGCTCTACGAGCAGTACTTC. Encoded protein: CATSRDGTAKLYEQYF.

This chain uses TRBV10-3 with TRBJ2-1; no reliable D call. V lost 8 bases to trimming and J lost 0 bases, with 11 bases between them. CDR3 length: 14 amino acids. Germline assignment: CDR1 ENHRY and CDR2 SYGVKD. CDR3 amino acids: CAIRGDPSYNEQFF. CDR3 coding DNA: TGTGCCATCCGCGGAGATCCCTCCTACAATGAGCAGTTCTTC.

The rearrangement uses TRBV20-1 and TRBJ2-1, with D possibly TRBD1 on 5 matching bases. V was trimmed by 3 bases and J by 1 base, leaving 10 bases between them. The germline V gene encodes CDR1 DFQATT and CDR2 SNEGSKA (reference sequence). The CDR3 covers 14 residues. CDR3 coding DNA: TGCAGTGCTAGCAGGGCCTTTTCCTACAATGAGCAGTTCTTC. As protein: CSASRAFSYNEQFF.

The chain has TRBV20-1 and TRBJ1-5; TRBD1 is a possible D gene (5 bases). The V end lost 0 bases, the J end lost 7 bases, and 19 bases lay between the germline ends. The CDR3 sequence is 16 residues long. Per germline, CDR1 DFQATT and CDR2 SNEGSKA (reference sequence). CDR3 DNA: TGCAGTGCTAGAGAATTCTTGGGGACCTCAGGGCAGCCCCAGCATTTT. Its protein is CSAREFLGTSGQPQHF.

The chain joins TRBV4-3 to TRBJ2-7, with D uncertain. Between the trimmed V and J ends, which lost 1 base and 2 bases, there was a span of 15 bases. The CDR3 is made up of 16 amino acids. From germline, CDR1 is LGHNA and CDR2 YSLEER. The CDR3 DNA is TGCGCCAGCAGCCAAGCGACATACACCGAGACCTACGAGCAGTACTTC. This sequence encodes CASSQATYTETYEQYF.

The rearrangement joins TRBV7-9 to TRBJ2-7, with TRBD1 matching 7 bases. Germline lookup yields CDR1 SEHNR and CDR2 FQNEAQ (reference sequence). J was trimmed by 1 base and V by 5 bases; bases with no gene match: 8. The CDR3 sequence is 15 residues long. The CDR3 reads CASSPGTGDSYEQYF. CDR3 nucleotide sequence: TGTGCCAGCAGCCCCGGTACAGGGGATTCCTACGAGCAGTACTTC.

This clonotype was detected only a few times. J is TRBJ1-5 and V is TRBV6-5; D uncertain. The CDR3 covers 16 residues. V was clipped by 0 bases and J by 4 bases, with 13 bases between them. Germline V gene sequence: CDR1 MNHEY, CDR2 SVGAGI. CDR3 sequence reads: CASSYSWGRPNQPQHF. In DNA, the CDR3 is TGTGCCAGCAGTTACTCCTGGGGTAGACCAAATCAGCCCCAGCATTTT.

The genes are TRBV20-1 and TRBJ2-3; no reliable D call. CDR1 is DFQATT and CDR2 is SNEGSKA in the germline V gene (reference sequence). V lost 5 bases, J lost 3 bases, and 15 bases lay in between. CDR3 length: 14 residues. The CDR3 region is CSAPSGSTTDTQYF. In nucleotides, the CDR3 is TGCAGTGCTCCTTCCGGTTCTACTACAGATACGCAGTATTTT.

The chain couples TRBV20-1 to TRBJ2-1; tentative D call: TRBD2 (6 bases). Trimming removed 6 bases at V and 10 bases at J, with 22 bases between. The CDR3 runs 14 residues. Germline CDR1 is DFQATT and CDR2 is SNEGSKA (reference sequence). CDR3 region: CSARGLGGLAEQFF. DNA of the CDR3: TGCAGTGCCCGCGGGCTTGGCGGGCTAGCGGAGCAGTTCTTC.

This clonotype was picked up many times. V and J are TRBV20-1 and TRBJ2-7; TRBD1 agrees at 9 bases. CDR3 length: 14 amino acids. V was clipped by 1 base and J by 7 bases; unmatched bases: 8. Germline V lookup: CDR1 DFQATT, CDR2 SNEGSKA (reference sequence). The DNA of the CDR3 is TGCAGTGCTAGAGTAGGGACAGGGACCTTTGAGCAGTACTTC. Residues: CSARVGTGTFEQYF.

There are a few counts of this clonotype. The J gene is TRBJ1-4, the V gene TRBV3-1; TRBD1 matches 8 bases. J gave up 2 bases and V 8 bases, and 7 bases lay outside the gene matches. Germline CDR1 is LGHDT and CDR2 is YNNKEL (reference sequence). The CDR3 extends over 15 amino acids. The CDR3 DNA sequence: TGTGCCAGCTGTGGGACAGGCCCTACTAATGAAAAACTGTTTTTT. As protein: CASCGTGPTNEKLFF. Looking up the rest from reference TRBV3-1 and TRBJ1-4 gives the full variable domain: DTAVSQTPKYLVTQMGNDKSIKCEQNLGHDTMYWYKQDSKKFLKIMFSYNNKELIINETVPNRFSPKSPDKAHLNLHINSLELGDSAVYFCASCGTGPTNEKLFFGSGTQLSVL.

The chain uses TRBV6-1 and TRBJ2-1, with 16 bases aligning to TRBD2. V gave up 6 bases and J gave up 8 bases; unmatched junction bases: 7. CDR1 is MNHNS, CDR2 SASEGT, per germline. This CDR3 has 16 residues. CDR3 region: CASSPGLAGGPDEQFF. In nucleotides, the CDR3 is TGTGCCAGCAGCCCGGGACTAGCGGGGGGGCCGGATGAGCAGTTCTTC.

This clonotype has a count of ten or more. The chain combines TRBV27 with TRBJ2-3; D remains ambiguous. The CDR3 consists of 14 residues. V lost 5 bases to trimming and J lost 6 bases, with 15 bases between them. Germline-derived CDR1 and CDR2 are MNHEY and SMNVEV (reference sequence). The CDR3 loop reads CASSPLLKGDTQYF. In DNA, the CDR3 is TGTGCCAGCAGTCCTCTCCTGAAGGGCGATACGCAGTATTTT.

V usage is TRBV12-3 or TRBV12-4 and J usage is TRBJ1-5; TRBD1 might be the D (6 bases). This CDR3 comprises 15 residues. Trimming took 6 bases from V and 3 from J, leaving 15 bases between them. The CDR3 loop reads CASSLPDRNNQPQHF. The DNA for the CDR3 is TGTGCCAGCAGCCTACCGGACAGAAACAATCAGCCCCAGCATTTT.

The chain links TRBV10-3 to TRBJ2-1; TRBD2 might be the D (5 bases). The CDR3 length is 15 residues. Germline values: CDR1 ENHRY, CDR2 SYGVKD. V lost 6 bases to trimming and J lost 9 bases, with 21 bases between them. The CDR3 nucleotides read TGTGCCATCAGGGGTTCGGCTAGCCTCTTTGGTGAGCAGTTCTTC. It specifies CAIRGSASLFGEQFF.

This clonotype was observed a few times. The chain combines TRBV7-2 with TRBJ2-1, with 8 bases aligning to TRBD2. From germline, CDR1 is SGHTA and CDR2 FQGNSA. CDR3 length equals 13 residues. V lost 1 base to trimming and J lost 12 bases; unmatched junction nucleotides: 5. The CDR3 loop reads CASSLDGGGGQFF. The CDR3 DNA reads as TGTGCCAGCAGCTTAGACGGGGGGGGAGGGCAGTTCTTC.

Only a few counts were recorded for this clonotype. The CDR3 DNA follows: TGCAGTGCTAGAGATTTTACTGGCTACAATGAGCAGTTCTTC. Amino acids: CSARDFTGYNEQFF. The chain employs TRBV20-1 and TRBJ2-1, with D unclear. V was pared by 0 bases and J by 3 bases, with 9 bases between. CDR3 size: 14 residues. CDR1 is DFQATT and CDR2 is SNEGSKA in the germline V gene (reference sequence).

The chain is built from TRBV27 and TRBJ1-4; possible D gene TRBD1, 6 bases. Germline CDR1 MNHEY, CDR2 SMNVEV (reference sequence). Between the trimmed V and J ends, which lost 8 bases and 7 bases, there was a span of 23 bases. The length of the CDR3 is 16 residues. Here the CDR3 reads CASPISGGGRVEKLFF. The CDR3 DNA follows: TGTGCCAGCCCGATTAGTGGTGGGGGGCGGGTTGAAAAACTGTTTTTT.

This sequence joins TRBV2 and TRBJ2-4, with 9 bases that match TRBD2. V was clipped by 5 bases and J by 7 bases; unmatched bases: 12. The CDR3 runs to 16 residues. Germline V gene sequence: CDR1 SNHLY, CDR2 FYNNEI. The CDR3: CASSFRLAVMGNIQYF. The CDR3 nucleotides read TGTGCCAGCAGTTTCCGACTAGCGGTGATGGGGAACATTCAGTACTTC.

This chain connects TRBV5-1 to TRBJ2-7; 11 nucleotides agree with TRBD2. This CDR3 spans 16 amino acids. Looked up from germline, CDR1 is SGHRS and CDR2 is YFSETQ. Germline trimming cut 1 base from V and 2 bases from J; bases unmatched to any gene: 5. Here the CDR3 reads CASSLSLAGGTYEQYF. CDR3 nucleotides: TGCGCCAGCAGCTTGAGCCTAGCGGGGGGAACCTACGAGCAGTACTTC.

This clonotype has a count of ten or more. The V gene is TRBV11-2, the J gene TRBJ2-5; TRBD2 agrees at 7 bases. Germline lookup yields CDR1 SGHAT and CDR2 FQNNGV. The J segment lost 4 bases and the V segment lost 5 bases, leaving 13 bases of the junction unmatched. This CDR3 is built from 16 residues. In DNA form, the CDR3 reads TGTGCCAGCAGCCGCCAGTACGGGGGAGGGAGAGAGACCCAGTACTTC. Protein sequence: CASSRQYGGGRETQYF.

This clonotype has a handful of counts. The V and J genes are TRBV12-3 or TRBV12-4 and TRBJ1-4; D is uncertain. V dropped 4 bases and J dropped 5 bases, with 17 bases sitting between them. The CDR3 totals 16 residues. CDR3 DNA sequence: TGTGCCAGCAGTTCGATCACGGGGAGAACAAATGAAAAACTGTTTTTT. It translates to CASSSITGRTNEKLFF.

This chain uses TRBV5-1 with TRBJ2-7; D is ambiguous. From germline, CDR1 is SGHRS and CDR2 YFSETQ. V was pared by 4 bases and J by 2 bases, with 10 bases between. CDR3 length: 13 amino acids. CDR3 residues: CASSPAAPYEQYF. Here the CDR3 DNA reads TGCGCCAGCAGCCCGGCGGCCCCCTACGAGCAGTACTTC. The entire variable domain, with the rest obtained from reference TRBV5-1 and TRBJ2-7, is as follows: KAGVTQTPRYLIKTRGQQVTLSCSPISGHRSVSWYQQTPGQGLQFLFEYFSETQRNKGNFPGRFSGRQFSNSRSEMNVSTLELGDSALYLCASSPAAPYEQYFGPGTRLTVT.